Detailed here is one T cell receptor beta chain. What it binds is not known. Repertoires were generated with immunoSEQ multiplex PCR, while TCRdb's copy carries only in-frame clones and drops some. This sample has 7,500 to 8,000 clones, with approximately 91% found just once. Samples were taken several times over chemoradiotherapy. This sample was included in a study of chemoradiotherapy in HPV16-positive cancers. Findings and caveats of the study: The functional HPV-specific definition rests on just a couple of HPV16-positive patients. During treatment, candidate HPV-specific clones and E7-related motifs expanded in tumor.

This clonotype originated in a human donor with HPV-associated anogenital cancer. Sequenced here: tumor tissue, sampled from a patient who underwent chemoradiotherapy.

CDR3 bases: TGTGCTAGTGGTTTAAGGGAAAATTCACCCCTCCACTTT. Protein product: CASGLRENSPLHF. J is TRBJ1-6 and V is TRBV12-5, with no clear D. Germline V lookup: CDR1 LGHNT, CDR2 FRNRAP. The CDR3 consists of 13 residues. With 3 bases removed from V and 7 bases from J, the gap between germline ends came to 7 bases. The full variable domain, with the rest looked up from reference TRBV12-5 and TRBJ1-6, is DARVTQTPRHKVTEMGQEVTMRCQPILGHNTVFWYRQTMMQGLELLAYFRNRAPLDDSGMPKDRFSAEMPDATLATLKIQPSEPRDSAVYFCASGLRENSPLHFGNGTRLTVT.